This T cell receptor beta chain stems from a study of T cell responses to AZD1222 COVID-19 vaccine. Findings and caveats of the study: Close to half of spike-specific TCRs reportedly recognize unmutated variant regions. Seropositive status at baseline applied to only 6 or 7 AZD1222 recipients.

As for this clone: Its target is not known. The same CDR3 arises from other DNA sequences in this sample as well.

Measured with immunoSEQ multiplex PCR; TCRdb has only the in-frame clones, and not every one. Of some 200,000 clones listed, around 93% are singletons. The germline V and J ends were trimmed by 2 bases and 0 bases, with 2 bases remaining between them. This CDR3 has 13 amino acids. Per the germline V gene, CDR1 is MNHEY and CDR2 is SVGAGI. The rearrangement uses TRBV6-5 and TRBJ1-3, with no clear D. This receptor was taken from an adult who received the AZD1222 COVID-19 vaccine. This material consisted of peripheral blood, taken 28 days after the second AZD1222 dose. CDR3 in DNA: TGTGCCAGCAGTTACAGCTCTGGAAACACCATATATTTT. This codes for CASSYSSGNTIYF.